This section outlines one T cell receptor beta chain sequence together with its context. Produced via immunoSEQ multiplex PCR; TCRdb's table is partial and in-frame only. In the table there are 200,000 to 300,000 clones, roughly 85% of which are singletons. This CDR3 spans 15 amino acids. Germline CDR1 MNHEY, CDR2 SVGAGI. The V gene lost 0 bases and the J gene lost 5 bases, with 13 bases spanning the gap. The data originate from a study of blood T cell repertoires in COVID-19. Sequenced input: PBMCs or T cells enriched from blood (not recorded which). This receptor was obtained from a woman aged 50 to 65 with acute COVID-19. This chain links TRBV6-5 with TRBJ1-2; D uncertain. The CDR3 bases are TGTGCCAGCAGTTACTCGACGGAACAGATATATGGCTACACCTTC. Translated: CASSYSTEQIYGYTF.